The rows below give T cell receptor beta chains drawn from one sample of a study of blood T cell repertoires in COVID-19. Repertoires were generated with immunoSEQ multiplex PCR, while TCRdb's copy carries only in-frame clones and drops some. The table has 250,000 or so clones, about nine tenths seen once; the top ten hold roughly 6.7%. The sample consisted of peripheral blood. These receptors originate from a woman aged 25 to 39 with COVID-19, enrolled during active disease. Each CDR3 is given with its conserved first and last residue. D genes are given only for firm matches. Only part of the rows carry a size: once, few, many, or a class if the clone is expanded.

.,TRBV28,.,TRBJ2-7,CASSSMRDSSYEQYF,TGTGCCAGCAGTTCTATGAGGGATAGCTCCTACGAGCAGTACTTC
TRBD2,TRBV6-5,once,TRBJ2-1,CASSRRLAEYNEQFF,TGTGCCAGCAGTCGCCGACTAGCGGAGTACAATGAGCAGTTCTTC
TRBD2,TRBV7-9,.,TRBJ2-1,CASSLGTTSGSGEQFF,TGTGCCAGCAGCTTAGGAACGACTAGCGGGAGTGGTGAGCAGTTCTTC
.,TRBV4-3,.,TRBJ2-2,CASSPRVAGELFF,TGCGCCAGCAGCCCGAGGGTGGCCGGGGAGCTGTTTTTT
TRBD1,TRBV28,.,TRBJ2-4,CASSKTGIKNIQYF,TGTGCCAGCAGTAAGACAGGGATCAAAAACATTCAGTACTTC
TRBD1,TRBV6-2/TRBV6-3,.,TRBJ2-7,CASSPNNDRVHEQYF,TGTGCCAGCAGCCCTAATAACGACAGGGTTCACGAGCAGTACTTC
TRBD1,TRBV29-1,.,TRBJ1-2,CSVEPSGTGYGYTF,TGCAGCGTTGAACCGAGTGGGACAGGGTATGGCTACACCTTC
TRBD1,TRBV7-9,.,TRBJ1-5,CASATGGEPQHF,TGTGCCAGCGCGACAGGGGGTGAACCCCAGCATTTT
.,TRBV7-2,.,TRBJ1-5,CASSLARDQPQHF,TGTGCCAGCAGCTTAGCGCGGGATCAGCCCCAGCATTTT
.,TRBV5-1,.,TRBJ2-2,CASSFSGPNTGELFF,TGCGCCAGCAGCTTTAGCGGCCCGAACACCGGGGAGCTGTTTTTT
.,TRBV2,few,TRBJ2-1,CASSGRQSFNEQFF,TGTGCCAGCAGTGGCAGGCAATCCTTCAATGAGCAGTTCTTC
TRBD2,TRBV2,.,TRBJ2-1,CASSELLAGNEQFF,TGTGCCAGCAGTGAGCTACTAGCGGGTAATGAGCAGTTCTTC
TRBD1,TRBV5-1,.,TRBJ1-3,CASSLDRGGNTIYF,TGCGCCAGCAGCTTGGACAGGGGCGGAAACACCATATATTTT
TRBD2,TRBV6-2/TRBV6-3,.,TRBJ2-7,CASSYPSGGTQYF,TGTGCCAGCAGTTACCCTAGCGGGGGAACCCAGTACTTC
TRBD2,TRBV27,.,TRBJ2-1,CASLNRASGSGEQFF,TGTGCCAGCCTTAATCGGGCTAGCGGGTCGGGGGAGCAGTTCTTC
TRBD2,TRBV6-6,.,TRBJ2-2,CASLAGETGELFF,TGTGCCTCCCTAGCGGGAGAAACCGGGGAGCTGTTTTTT